Given below is one TCR beta chain in context. The target antigen is unknown. The germline V gene encodes CDR1 LGHNA and CDR2 YSLEER. V lost 0 bases to trimming and J lost 4 bases; unmatched junction nucleotides: 8. The CDR3 has 19 residues. Analyses pooled second doses at about 4 or about 12 weeks. Measured with immunoSEQ multiplex PCR; TCRdb has only the in-frame clones, and not every one. The sample holds about 120,000 clones, about 92% seen once. This entry comes from a study of T cell responses to AZD1222 COVID-19 vaccine. Study-wide points: Spike-specific TCR repertoires showed rising breadth and depth after two AZD1222 doses. Just six people given AZD1222 tested seropositive at baseline. Reports indicate that nearly half of spike-specific TCRs are directed at unmutated variant regions.

The sequence was collected from an adult who received the AZD1222 COVID-19 vaccine. The genes are TRBV4-3 and TRBJ2-3; 15 bases are a match to TRBD2. Source: peripheral blood, taken 28 days after the second AZD1222 dose. CDR3 sequence (DNA): TGCGCCAGCAGCCAAGATAGTTTTGGACTAGCGGGGGGGCCAGATACGCAGTATTTT. It is translated as CASSQDSFGLAGGPDTQYF.